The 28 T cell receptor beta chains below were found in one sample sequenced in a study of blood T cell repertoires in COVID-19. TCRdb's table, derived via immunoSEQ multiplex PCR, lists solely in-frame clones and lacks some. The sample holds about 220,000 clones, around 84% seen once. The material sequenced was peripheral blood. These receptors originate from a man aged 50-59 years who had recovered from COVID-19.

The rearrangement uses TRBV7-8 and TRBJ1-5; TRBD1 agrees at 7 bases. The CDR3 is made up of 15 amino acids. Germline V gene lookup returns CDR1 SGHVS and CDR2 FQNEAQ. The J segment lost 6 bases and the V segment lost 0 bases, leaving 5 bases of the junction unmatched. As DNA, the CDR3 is TGTGCCAGCAGCTTAGCCGACAGGGACAGTCAGCCCCAGCATTTT. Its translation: CASSLADRDSQPQHF.

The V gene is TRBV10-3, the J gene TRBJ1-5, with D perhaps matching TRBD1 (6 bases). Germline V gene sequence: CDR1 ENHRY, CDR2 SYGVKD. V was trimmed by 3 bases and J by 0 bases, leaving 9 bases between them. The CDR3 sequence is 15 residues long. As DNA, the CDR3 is TGTGCCATCAGTGATCACAGGGTTAGCAATCAGCCCCAGCATTTT. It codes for CAISDHRVSNQPQHF.

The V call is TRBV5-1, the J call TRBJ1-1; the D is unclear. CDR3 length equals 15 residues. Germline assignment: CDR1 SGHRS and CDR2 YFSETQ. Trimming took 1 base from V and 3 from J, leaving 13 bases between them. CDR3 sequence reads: CASSLFPAAHTEAFF. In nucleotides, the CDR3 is TGCGCCAGCAGCTTGTTCCCAGCGGCGCACACTGAAGCTTTCTTT.

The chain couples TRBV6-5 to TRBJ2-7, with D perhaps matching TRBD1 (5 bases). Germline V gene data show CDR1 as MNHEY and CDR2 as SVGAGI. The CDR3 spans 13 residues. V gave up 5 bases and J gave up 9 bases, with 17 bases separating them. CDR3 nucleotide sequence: TGTGCCAGCAGTCGGCCTTCAGGGATCGGGCAGTACTTC. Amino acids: CASSRPSGIGQYF.

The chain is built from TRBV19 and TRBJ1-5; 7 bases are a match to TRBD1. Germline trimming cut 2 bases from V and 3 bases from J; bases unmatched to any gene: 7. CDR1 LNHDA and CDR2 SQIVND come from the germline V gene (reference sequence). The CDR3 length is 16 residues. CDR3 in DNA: TGTGCCAGTAGTATAAGAAACAGGGGAGTCAATCAGCCCCAGCATTTT. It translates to CASSIRNRGVNQPQHF. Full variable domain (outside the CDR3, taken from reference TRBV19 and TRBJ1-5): DGGITQSPKYLFRKEGQNVTLSCEQNLNHDAMYWYRQDPGQGLRLIYYSQIVNDFQKGDIAEGYSVSREKKESFPLTVTSAQKNPTAFYLCASSIRNRGVNQPQHFGDGTRLSIL.

The CDR3 reads CASSILADQETQYF. In DNA form, the CDR3 reads TGTGCCAGTAGTATACTAGCGGACCAAGAGACCCAGTACTTC. This chain connects TRBV19 to TRBJ2-5, with 7 bases lining up with TRBD2. Germline CDR1 and CDR2: LNHDA and SQIVND (reference sequence). This CDR3 has 14 residues. The J segment lost 0 bases and the V segment lost 2 bases, leaving 0 bases of the junction unmatched.

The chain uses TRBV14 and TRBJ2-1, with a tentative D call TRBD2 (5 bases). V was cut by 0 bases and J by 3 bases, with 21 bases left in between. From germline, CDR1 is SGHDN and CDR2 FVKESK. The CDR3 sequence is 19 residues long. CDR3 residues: CASSQDPSGRVWSYNEQFF. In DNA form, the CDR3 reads TGTGCCAGCAGCCAAGATCCATCCGGGCGGGTGTGGAGCTACAATGAGCAGTTCTTC.

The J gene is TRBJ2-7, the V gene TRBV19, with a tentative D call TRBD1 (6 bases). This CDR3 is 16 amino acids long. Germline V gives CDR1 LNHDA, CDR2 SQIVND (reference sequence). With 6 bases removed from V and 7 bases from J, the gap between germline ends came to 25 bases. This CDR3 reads CASSHPSGGVIGEQYF. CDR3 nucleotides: TGTGCCAGTAGCCATCCTAGTGGGGGCGTAATAGGGGAGCAGTACTTC.

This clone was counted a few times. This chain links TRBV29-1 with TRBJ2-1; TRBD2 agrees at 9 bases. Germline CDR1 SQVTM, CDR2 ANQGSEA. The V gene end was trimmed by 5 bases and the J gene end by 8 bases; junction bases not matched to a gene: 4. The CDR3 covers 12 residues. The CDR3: CSVRTSDHEQFF. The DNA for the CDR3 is TGCAGCGTTAGGACTAGCGACCATGAGCAGTTCTTC.

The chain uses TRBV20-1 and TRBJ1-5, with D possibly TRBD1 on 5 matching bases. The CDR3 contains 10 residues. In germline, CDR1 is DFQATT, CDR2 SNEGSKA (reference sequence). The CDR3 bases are TGCAGGTTGGGGGGTCAGCCCCAGCATTTT. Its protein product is CRLGGQPQHF.

The CDR3 loop is CASSKGIWGQGGKNIQYF. CDR3 sequence (DNA): TGTGCCAGCAGCAAAGGAATTTGGGGCCAGGGGGGCAAAAACATTCAGTACTTC. V gene TRBV21-1 combines with J gene TRBJ2-4; whether TRBD1, the table's D call, matches the DNA was not checked. TRBV21-1 is a listed pseudogene. This CDR3 region has 18 residues.

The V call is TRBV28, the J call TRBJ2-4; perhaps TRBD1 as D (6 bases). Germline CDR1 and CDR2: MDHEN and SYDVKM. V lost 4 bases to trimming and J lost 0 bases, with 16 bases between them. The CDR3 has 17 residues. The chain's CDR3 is CASSWNRAGVAKNIQYF. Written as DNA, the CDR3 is TGTGCCAGCAGTTGGAATAGGGCAGGGGTAGCCAAAAACATTCAGTACTTC.

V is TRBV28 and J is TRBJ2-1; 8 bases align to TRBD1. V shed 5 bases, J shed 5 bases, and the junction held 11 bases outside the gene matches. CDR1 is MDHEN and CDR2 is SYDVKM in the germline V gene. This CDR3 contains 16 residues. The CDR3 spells CASSHRGSTQDNEQFF. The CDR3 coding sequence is TGTGCCAGCAGTCACAGGGGGAGTACCCAGGACAATGAGCAGTTCTTC.

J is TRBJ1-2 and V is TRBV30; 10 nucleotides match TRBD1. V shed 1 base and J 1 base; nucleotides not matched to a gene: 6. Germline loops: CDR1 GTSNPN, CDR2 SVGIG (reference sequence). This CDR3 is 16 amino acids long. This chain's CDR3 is CAWSADRGALNYGYTF. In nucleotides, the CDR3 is TGTGCCTGGAGTGCGGACAGGGGGGCCCTTAACTATGGCTACACCTTC. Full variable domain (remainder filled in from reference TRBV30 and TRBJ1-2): SQTIHQWPATLVQPVGSPLSLECTVEGTSNPNLYWYRQAAGRGLQLLFYSVGIGQISSEVPQNLSASRPQDRQFILSSKKLLLSDSGFYLCAWSADRGALNYGYTFGSGTRLTVV.

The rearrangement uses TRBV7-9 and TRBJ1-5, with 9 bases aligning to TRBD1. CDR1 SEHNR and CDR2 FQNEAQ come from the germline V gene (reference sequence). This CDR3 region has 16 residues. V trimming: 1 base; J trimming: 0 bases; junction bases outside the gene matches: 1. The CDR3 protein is CASSLGTGDSNQPQHF. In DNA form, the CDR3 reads TGTGCCAGCAGCTTAGGGACAGGGGATAGCAATCAGCCCCAGCATTTT.

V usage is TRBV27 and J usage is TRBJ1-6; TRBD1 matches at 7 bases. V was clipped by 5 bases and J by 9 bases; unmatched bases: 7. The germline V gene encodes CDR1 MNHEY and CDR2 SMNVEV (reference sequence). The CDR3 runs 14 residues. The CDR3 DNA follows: TGTGCCAGCAGTGCCCGACAGGGAAGTTCACCCCTCCACTTT. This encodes CASSARQGSSPLHF.

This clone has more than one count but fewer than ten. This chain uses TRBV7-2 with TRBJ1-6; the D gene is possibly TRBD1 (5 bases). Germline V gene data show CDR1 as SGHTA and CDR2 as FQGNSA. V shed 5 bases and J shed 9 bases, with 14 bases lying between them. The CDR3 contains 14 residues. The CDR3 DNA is TGTGCCAGCAGCGGAAGGGGTCGTGGTTCACCCCTCCACTTT. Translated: CASSGRGRGSPLHF.

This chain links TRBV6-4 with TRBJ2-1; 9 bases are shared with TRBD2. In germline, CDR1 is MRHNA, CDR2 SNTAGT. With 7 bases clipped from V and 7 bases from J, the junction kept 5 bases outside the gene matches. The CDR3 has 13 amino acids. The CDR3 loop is CASIAGVRNEQFF. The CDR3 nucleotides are TGTGCCAGCATAGCGGGAGTGCGGAATGAGCAGTTCTTC.

DNA of the CDR3: TGTGCCAGCAGTGAAGGGGCCTTCCACTCTGGAAACACCATATATTTT. This sequence encodes CASSEGAFHSGNTIYF. The chain has TRBV6-1 and TRBJ1-3, with no clear D. V was cut by 1 base and J by 0 bases, with 10 bases left in between. The CDR3 covers 16 residues. Germline CDR1 and CDR2: MNHNS and SASEGT.

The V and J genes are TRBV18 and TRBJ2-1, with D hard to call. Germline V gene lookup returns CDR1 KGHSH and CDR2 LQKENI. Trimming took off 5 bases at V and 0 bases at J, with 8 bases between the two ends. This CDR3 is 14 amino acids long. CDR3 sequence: CASSFSSSYNEQFF. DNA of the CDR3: TGTGCCAGCTCATTCTCGAGCTCCTACAATGAGCAGTTCTTC.

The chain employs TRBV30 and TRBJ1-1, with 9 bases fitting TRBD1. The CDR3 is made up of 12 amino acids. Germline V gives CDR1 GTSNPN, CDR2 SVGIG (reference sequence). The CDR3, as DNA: TGTGTAACAGGGGGCTTCAACACTGAAGCTTTCTTT. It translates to CVTGGFNTEAFF.

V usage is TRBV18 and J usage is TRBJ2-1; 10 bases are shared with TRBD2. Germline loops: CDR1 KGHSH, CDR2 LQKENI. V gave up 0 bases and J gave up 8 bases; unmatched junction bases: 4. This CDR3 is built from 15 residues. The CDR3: CASSPPLAGEDEQFF. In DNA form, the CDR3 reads TGTGCCAGCTCACCACCGCTAGCGGGAGAGGATGAGCAGTTCTTC. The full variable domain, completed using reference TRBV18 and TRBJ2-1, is NAGVMQNPRHLVRRRGQEARLRCSPMKGHSHVYWYRQLPEEGLKFMVYLQKENIIDESGMPKERFSAEFPKEGPSILRIQQVVRGDSAAYFCASSPPLAGEDEQFFGPGTRLTVL.

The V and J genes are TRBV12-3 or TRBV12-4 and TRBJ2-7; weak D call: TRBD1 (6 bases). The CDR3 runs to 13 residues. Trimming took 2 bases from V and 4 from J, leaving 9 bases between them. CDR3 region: CASSLWTVYEQYF. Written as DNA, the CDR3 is TGTGCCAGCAGTTTATGGACAGTGTACGAGCAGTACTTC.

CDR3 DNA: TGCAGCTCCGGAAGGGGGCAAGCTGAAGCTTTCTTT. This translates into CSSGRGQAEAFF. The V gene is TRBV29-1, the J gene TRBJ1-1, with TRBD1 matching 7 bases. Germline V lookup: CDR1 SQVTM, CDR2 ANQGSEA. The CDR3 contains 12 residues. V was pared by 8 bases and J by 6 bases, with 9 bases of the junction left unmatched.

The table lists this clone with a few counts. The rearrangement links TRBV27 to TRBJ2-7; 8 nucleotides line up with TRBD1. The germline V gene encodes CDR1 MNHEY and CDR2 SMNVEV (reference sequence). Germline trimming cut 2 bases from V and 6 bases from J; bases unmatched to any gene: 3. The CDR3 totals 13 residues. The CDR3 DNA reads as TGTGCCAGCAGTTTAACAGGGGGTATCGAGCAGTACTTC. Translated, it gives CASSLTGGIEQYF.

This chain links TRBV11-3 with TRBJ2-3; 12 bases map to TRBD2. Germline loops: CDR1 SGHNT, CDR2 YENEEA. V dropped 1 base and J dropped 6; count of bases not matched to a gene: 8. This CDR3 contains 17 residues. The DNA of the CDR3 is TGTGCCAGCAGCTTAGGGACTAGCGGGAAAGGAGTGGATACGCAGTATTTT. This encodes CASSLGTSGKGVDTQYF.

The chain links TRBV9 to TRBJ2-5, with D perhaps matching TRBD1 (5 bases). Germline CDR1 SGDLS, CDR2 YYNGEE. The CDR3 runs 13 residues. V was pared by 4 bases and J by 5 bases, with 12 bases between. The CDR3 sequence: CASSRDQGETQYF. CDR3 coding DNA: TGTGCCAGCAGCAGAGACCAGGGCGAGACCCAGTACTTC.

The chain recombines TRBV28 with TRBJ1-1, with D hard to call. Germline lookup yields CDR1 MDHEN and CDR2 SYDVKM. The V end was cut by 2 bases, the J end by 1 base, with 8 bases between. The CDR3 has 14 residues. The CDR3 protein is CASSLTPRNTEAFF. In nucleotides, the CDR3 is TGTGCCAGCAGTTTAACACCCAGGAACACTGAAGCTTTCTTT.